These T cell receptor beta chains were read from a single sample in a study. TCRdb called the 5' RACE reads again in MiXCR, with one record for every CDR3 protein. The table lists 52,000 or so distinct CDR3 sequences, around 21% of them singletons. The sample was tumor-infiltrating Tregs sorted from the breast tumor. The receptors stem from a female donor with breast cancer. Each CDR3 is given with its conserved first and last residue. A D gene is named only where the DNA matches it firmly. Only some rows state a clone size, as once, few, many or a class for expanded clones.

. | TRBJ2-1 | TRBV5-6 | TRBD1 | TGTGCCAGCAGCTTGGAGGGGACAGGGAACTACAATGAGCAGTTCTTC | CASSLEGTGNYNEQFF
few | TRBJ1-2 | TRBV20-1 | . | TGCAGTGCTAGCCCAGGGGCAAGGGGCTACACCTTC | CSASPGARGYTF
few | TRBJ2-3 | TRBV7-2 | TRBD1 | TGTGCCAGCAGCTATAGGACAGGGAACACAGATACGCAGTATTTT | CASSYRTGNTDTQYF
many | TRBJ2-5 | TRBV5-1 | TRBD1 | TGCGCCAGCAGCGCGACAGGAGGACAGGGAGAGACCCAGTACTTC | CASSATGGQGETQYF
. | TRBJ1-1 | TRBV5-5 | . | TGTGCCAGCAGCTTGGATCTAGTGGGGACTGCGAACACTGAAGCTTTCTTT | CASSLDLVGTANTEAFF
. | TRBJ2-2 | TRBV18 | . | TGTGCCAGCTCACTTAACGGGGGACGAACCGGGGAGCTGTTTTTT | CASSLNGGRTGELFF
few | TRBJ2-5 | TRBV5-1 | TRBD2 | TGCGCCAGCAGCTTGGGATTTACGTCTAGCGGCAAAGAGACCCAGTACTTC | CASSLGFTSSGKETQYF
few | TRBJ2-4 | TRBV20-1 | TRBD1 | TGCAGTGCTAGATTTAATCCCGGAGGCCAGGGGGCGAAAAACATTCAGTACTTC | CSARFNPGGQGAKNIQYF
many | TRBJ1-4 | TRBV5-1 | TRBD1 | TGCGCCAGCAGCTCGGGACAGTGGGGTGAAAAACTGTTTTTT | CASSSGQWGEKLFF
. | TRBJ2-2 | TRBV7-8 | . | TGTGCCAGCAGCTTAGCGGCGGGGTACGTCACCGGGGAGCTGTTTTTT | CASSLAAGYVTGELFF
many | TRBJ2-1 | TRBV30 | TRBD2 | TGTGCCTGGAGTCCCCACGGACTAGCGGGAAGGGATGAGCAGTTCTTC | CAWSPHGLAGRDEQFF
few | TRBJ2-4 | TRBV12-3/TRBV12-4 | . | TGTGCCAGCAGTCCGGGGACTGGTACCATTCAGTACTTC | CASSPGTGTIQYF
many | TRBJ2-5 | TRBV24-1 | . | TGTGCCACCAGTGATCCATCCATCGAGACCCAGTACTTC | CATSDPSIETQYF
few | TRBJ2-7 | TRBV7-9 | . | TGTGCCAGCAGCTTAGGGGAGCCCACTACCTACGAGCAGTACTTC | CASSLGEPTTYEQYF
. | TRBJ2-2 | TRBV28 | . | TGTGCCAGCAGTCTATCTTACAGCGGGACCGGGGAGCTGTTTTTT | CASSLSYSGTGELFF
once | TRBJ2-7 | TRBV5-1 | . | TGCGCCAGCAGCTTGACCCAGTGCTCCTACGAGCAGTACTTC | CASSLTQCSYEQYF
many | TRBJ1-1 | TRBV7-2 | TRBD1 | TGTGCCAGCAGCCGGACAGGGTCCAACGAAGCTTTCTTT | CASSRTGSNEAFF
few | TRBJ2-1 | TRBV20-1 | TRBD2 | TGCAGTGTTACGCCGGGACTAGCGAGCCGTGAGCAGTTCTTC | CSVTPGLASREQFF
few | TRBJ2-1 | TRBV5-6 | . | TGTGCCAGCAGCCTACTAGACGGGAGTTCCTACAATGAGCAGTTCTTC | CASSLLDGSSYNEQFF
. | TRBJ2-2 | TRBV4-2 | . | TGTGCCAGCAGCCCCGGCCCTTGGGGCACCGGGGAGCTGTTTTTT | CASSPGPWGTGELFF
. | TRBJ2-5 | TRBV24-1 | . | TGTGCCACCAGTGATCAAACTCTTAGGGTGGAGACCCAGTACTTC | CATSDQTLRVETQYF
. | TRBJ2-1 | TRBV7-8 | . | TGTGCCAGCAGCCCTCCCCTTCGACTAAGAAGCTACAATGAGCAGTTCTTC | CASSPPLRLRSYNEQFF
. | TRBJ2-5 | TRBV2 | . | TGTGCCAGCAGTGAAAAGGGGCGTGAGACCCAGTACTTC | CASSEKGRETQYF
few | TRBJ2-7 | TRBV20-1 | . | TGCAGTGCTAGAGGCGTAAATTACGAGCAGTACTTC | CSARGVNYEQYF
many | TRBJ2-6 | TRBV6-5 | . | TGTGCCAGCTCTCAGGGGTTAGTTCAATCTGGGGCCAACGTCCTGACTTTC | CASSQGLVQSGANVLTF
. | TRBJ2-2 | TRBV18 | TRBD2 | TGTGCCAGCTCACCATCTAGCGGAAACACCGGGGAGCTGTTTTTT | CASSPSSGNTGELFF
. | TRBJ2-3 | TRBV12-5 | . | TGTGCTAGTGGTTTGGTACGTGGAAGGGACAGCACAGATACGCAGTATTTT | CASGLVRGRDSTDTQYF
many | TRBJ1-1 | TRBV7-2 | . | TGTGCCAGCAGCTTGGCCGTAAGACGCGAAGCTTTCTTT | CASSLAVRREAFF
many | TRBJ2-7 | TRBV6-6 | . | TGTGCCAGCAGAAAGGAGTCCTACGAGCAGTACTTC | CASRKESYEQYF
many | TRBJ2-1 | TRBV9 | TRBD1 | TGTGCCAGCAGCGTAGCTACGGGACAGCTGGGGGTCAATGAGCAGTTCTTC | CASSVATGQLGVNEQFF
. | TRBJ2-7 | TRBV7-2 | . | TGTGCCAGCAGCCCCGCCCACAGGGCCCACTGCGAGCAGTACTTC | CASSPAHRAHCEQYF
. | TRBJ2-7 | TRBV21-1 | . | TGTGCCAGCAGCAAAAACTACGAGCAGTACTTC | CASSKNYEQYF
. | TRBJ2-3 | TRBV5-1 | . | TGCGCCAGCAGCTCCGACGGGACCGACACAGATACGCAGTATTTT | CASSSDGTDTDTQYF
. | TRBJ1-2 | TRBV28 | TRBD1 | TGTGCCAGCAGTTCCGACAGGGGGCGATGGTATGGCTACACCTTC | CASSSDRGRWYGYTF
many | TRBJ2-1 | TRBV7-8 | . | TGTGCCAGCAGCTTCACGGTCACCAATGAGCAGTTCTTC | CASSFTVTNEQFF
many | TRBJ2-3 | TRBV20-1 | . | TGCAGTGCTAGGCGGTCTCTCACAGATACGCAGTATTTT | CSARRSLTDTQYF
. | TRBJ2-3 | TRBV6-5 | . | TGTGCCAGCAGGCCGCAGGGATCAGATACGCAGTATTTT | CASRPQGSDTQYF
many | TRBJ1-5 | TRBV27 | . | TGTGCCAGCGGCCCGTATAGCAATCAGCCCCAGCATTTT | CASGPYSNQPQHF
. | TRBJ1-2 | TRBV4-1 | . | TGCGCCAGCAGCCAATTACTTCGCAAGACAGCTCTCTATGGCTACACCTTC | CASSQLLRKTALYGYTF
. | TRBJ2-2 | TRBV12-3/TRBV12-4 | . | TGTGCCAGCAGCCTGGGCCGGAACACCGGGGAGCTGTTTTTT | CASSLGRNTGELFF
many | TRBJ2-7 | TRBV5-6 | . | TGTGCCAGCAACAAATACTACGAGCAGTACTTC | CASNKYYEQYF
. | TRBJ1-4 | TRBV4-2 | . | TGTGCCAGCAGCCCCGGGGCAGGGGACGAAAAACTGTTTTTT | CASSPGAGDEKLFF
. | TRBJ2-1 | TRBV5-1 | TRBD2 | TGCGCCAGCAGCTCGGGGACTAGTAACAATGAGCAGTTCTTC | CASSSGTSNNEQFF
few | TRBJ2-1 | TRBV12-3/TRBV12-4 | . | TGTGCCAGCAGTTTAGCGCTGGGCAGCTACTCCTACAATGAGCAGTTCTTC | CASSLALGSYSYNEQFF
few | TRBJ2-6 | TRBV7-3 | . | TGTGCCAGCAGCTCTTCCTTTGGGGCCAACGTCCTGACTTTC | CASSSSFGANVLTF
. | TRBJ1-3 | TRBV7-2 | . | TGTGCCAGCAGCTTATCTGGAGGAAACACCATATATTTT | CASSLSGGNTIYF
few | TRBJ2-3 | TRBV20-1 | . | TGCAGTGCTAGACCTGGCACAGATACGCAGTATTTT | CSARPGTDTQYF
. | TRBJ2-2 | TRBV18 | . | TGTGCCAGCTCACCACCCGGGAGAAACACCGGGGAGCTGTTTTTT | CASSPPGRNTGELFF
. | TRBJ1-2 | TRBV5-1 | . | TGCGCCAGCAGACCAGACAGTGCCTATGGCTACACCTTC | CASRPDSAYGYTF
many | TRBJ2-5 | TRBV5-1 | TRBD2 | TGCGCCAGCAGCCTAGCGGGGGCCTGGGAGACCCAGTACTTC | CASSLAGAWETQYF
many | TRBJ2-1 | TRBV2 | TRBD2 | TGTGCCAGTAAACCGGGACTAGCGGGACTACCCTCCTACAATGAGCAGTTCTTC | CASKPGLAGLPSYNEQFF
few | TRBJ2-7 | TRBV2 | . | TGTGCCAGCAGTGAAGATAGGGCAGGGAGCTACGAGCAGTACTTC | CASSEDRAGSYEQYF
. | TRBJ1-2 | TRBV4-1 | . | TGCGCCGGCAGCCAAGGTCAGCCTAACTATGGCTACACCTTC | CAGSQGQPNYGYTF
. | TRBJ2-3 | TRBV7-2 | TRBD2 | TGTGCCAGCAGCTTATACCCCGCCCTACTAGCGGGAGTGAGCACAGATACGCAGTATTTT | CASSLYPALLAGVSTDTQYF
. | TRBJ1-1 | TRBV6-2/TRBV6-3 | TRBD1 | TGCGCCAGCAGCTCCTCGAACAGGGGCGTTGCTTTCTTT | CASSSSNRGVAFF
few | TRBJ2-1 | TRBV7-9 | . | TGTGCCAGCAGCTACGGGTGGGATGAGCAGTTCTTC | CASSYGWDEQFF